This is a list of T cell receptor beta chains from one sample in a study of PD-1 blockade in classical Hodgkin lymphoma. Assay: immunoSEQ multiplex PCR; the TCRdb copy retains only in-frame clones and omits some. The sample has tens of thousands of clones; around nine tenths are singletons. The material sequenced was peripheral blood mononuclear cells (PBMCs), taken before the fourth cycle of nivolumab. These receptors all stem from a human donor with classical Hodgkin lymphoma. The CDR3 runs from the conserved cysteine through the conserved F or W. A D gene is named only where the DNA matches it firmly. A row's size may be missing; if present it is once, few, many or a size class.

clone_size: once
v_call: TRBV7-2
cdr3_length: 16
j_call: TRBJ2-3
d_call: TRBD2
cdr3_nt: TGTGCCAGCAGCCCCGATTGGGGGGGGAGCACAGATACGCAGTATTTT
cdr3_aa: CASSPDWGGSTDTQYF

clone_size: .
v_call: TRBV19
cdr3_length: 15
j_call: TRBJ2-1
d_call: TRBD2
cdr3_nt: TGTGCCAGTAGTGCCGGGACTAGCAGTTACAATGAGCAGTTCTTC
cdr3_aa: CASSAGTSSYNEQFF

clone_size: .
v_call: TRBV6-5
cdr3_length: 14
j_call: TRBJ2-1
d_call: .
cdr3_nt: TGTGCCAGCAGTTACGCTCCTAGCGAGGATGAGCAGTTCTTC
cdr3_aa: CASSYAPSEDEQFF

clone_size: .
v_call: TRBV6-6
cdr3_length: 14
j_call: TRBJ2-7
d_call: TRBD1
cdr3_nt: TGTGCCAGCAGTTCCATGACAGGGGCCTACGAGCAGTACTTC
cdr3_aa: CASSSMTGAYEQYF

clone_size: .
v_call: TRBV6-6
cdr3_length: 14
j_call: TRBJ1-1
d_call: .
cdr3_nt: TGTGCCAGCAGTTACTCGAGGGGGGTCACTGAAGCTTTCTTT
cdr3_aa: CASSYSRGVTEAFF

clone_size: once
v_call: TRBV2
cdr3_length: 17
j_call: TRBJ1-3
d_call: .
cdr3_nt: TGTGCCAGCACCCCAATCATCCAGGGGATCTCTGGAAACACCATATATTTT
cdr3_aa: CASTPIIQGISGNTIYF

clone_size: .
v_call: TRBV2
cdr3_length: 15
j_call: TRBJ2-1
d_call: TRBD2
cdr3_nt: TGTGCCAGCAGCACACGATCTTTAGCGGGATATGAGCAGTTCTTC
cdr3_aa: CASSTRSLAGYEQFF

clone_size: .
v_call: TRBV23-1
cdr3_length: 14
j_call: TRBJ1-2
d_call: .
cdr3_nt: TGCGCCAGCAGTCAATCCGGTTCCGCCTCGGGCTACACCTTC
cdr3_aa: CASSQSGSASGYTF

clone_size: .
v_call: TRBV29-1
cdr3_length: 14
j_call: TRBJ1-4
d_call: .
cdr3_nt: TGCAGCGTCGCCACTCAGGAGAAAGGGGAAAAACTGTTTTTT
cdr3_aa: CSVATQEKGEKLFF

clone_size: .
v_call: TRBV19
cdr3_length: 13
j_call: TRBJ2-3
d_call: .
cdr3_nt: TGTGCCAGTAGTTACGATAGCGTTGATACGCAGTATTTT
cdr3_aa: CASSYDSVDTQYF

clone_size: .
v_call: TRBV10-1
cdr3_length: 14
j_call: TRBJ2-3
d_call: TRBD2
cdr3_nt: TGCGCCAGCAAACCGACTAGCAGCTCAGATACGCAGTATTTT
cdr3_aa: CASKPTSSSDTQYF

clone_size: .
v_call: TRBV9
cdr3_length: 14
j_call: TRBJ1-6
d_call: .
cdr3_nt: TGTGCCAGCAGCGGGAGACAGGATAATTCACCCCTCCACTTT
cdr3_aa: CASSGRQDNSPLHF

clone_size: few
v_call: TRBV4-1
cdr3_length: 17
j_call: TRBJ2-3
d_call: .
cdr3_nt: TGCGCCAGCAGCCAAGATCAGGAGCGGCTTAGAACAGATACGCAGTATTTT
cdr3_aa: CASSQDQERLRTDTQYF

clone_size: .
v_call: TRBV28
cdr3_length: 11
j_call: TRBJ1-1
d_call: .
cdr3_nt: TGTGCCAGCAGTCTAGACGCTGAAGCTTTCTTT
cdr3_aa: CASSLDAEAFF

clone_size: once
v_call: TRBV11-2
cdr3_length: 15
j_call: TRBJ2-7
d_call: .
cdr3_nt: TGTGCCAGCCGAGTCTGGGGAACCAAGTCCTACGAGCAGTACTTC
cdr3_aa: CASRVWGTKSYEQYF

clone_size: .
v_call: TRBV7-6
cdr3_length: 14
j_call: TRBJ2-1
d_call: .
cdr3_nt: TGTGCCAGCAGCTCGGGACTCGTCTACAATGAGCAGTTCTTC
cdr3_aa: CASSSGLVYNEQFF

clone_size: .
v_call: TRBV7-2
cdr3_length: 18
j_call: TRBJ2-1
d_call: TRBD2
cdr3_nt: TGTGCCAGCAGCTTAGTGAACAGCAGGACTAGCGGATACAATGAGCAGTTCTTC
cdr3_aa: CASSLVNSRTSGYNEQFF

clone_size: few
v_call: TRBV6-5
cdr3_length: 13
j_call: TRBJ1-1
d_call: .
cdr3_nt: TGTGCCAGCAGTTACGCGGGAGGTGCTGAAGCTTTCTTT
cdr3_aa: CASSYAGGAEAFF

clone_size: .
v_call: TRBV10-3
cdr3_length: 15
j_call: TRBJ2-7
d_call: TRBD2
cdr3_nt: TGTGCCATCAGGGGACTAGCGGACCTCTCCTACGAGCAGTACTTC
cdr3_aa: CAIRGLADLSYEQYF

clone_size: .
v_call: TRBV20-1
cdr3_length: 11
j_call: TRBJ2-5
d_call: .
cdr3_nt: TGCAGTGCTAAGAGGGGAGAGACCCAGTACTTC
cdr3_aa: CSAKRGETQYF

clone_size: .
v_call: TRBV10-3
cdr3_length: 14
j_call: TRBJ1-1
d_call: .
cdr3_nt: TGTGCCATCAGTGACCGGGACAAGAACACTGAAGCTTTCTTT
cdr3_aa: CAISDRDKNTEAFF

clone_size: .
v_call: TRBV9
cdr3_length: 15
j_call: TRBJ2-3
d_call: TRBD1
cdr3_nt: TGTGCCAGCAGCGTTGTGGGACAGGGAACAGATACGCAGTATTTT
cdr3_aa: CASSVVGQGTDTQYF

clone_size: .
v_call: TRBV7-2
cdr3_length: 14
j_call: TRBJ2-3
d_call: TRBD1
cdr3_nt: TGTGCCAGCAGCCAAGAGGGGGCAAGAGATACGCAGTATTTT
cdr3_aa: CASSQEGARDTQYF

clone_size: .
v_call: TRBV6-1
cdr3_length: 13
j_call: TRBJ1-5
d_call: .
cdr3_nt: TGTGCCAGCAGCTTCGGGATCTCTCAGCCCCAGCATTTT
cdr3_aa: CASSFGISQPQHF

clone_size: .
v_call: TRBV19
cdr3_length: 14
j_call: TRBJ2-1
d_call: .
cdr3_nt: TGTGCCAGTACCACCCGGGGCGGTAACAATGAGCAGTTCTTC
cdr3_aa: CASTTRGGNNEQFF

clone_size: .
v_call: TRBV12-5
cdr3_length: 16
j_call: TRBJ1-2
d_call: TRBD1
cdr3_nt: TGTGCTAGTGGTTCGAAATCCGGGACAGTTTACTATGGCTACACCTTC
cdr3_aa: CASGSKSGTVYYGYTF

clone_size: once
v_call: TRBV6-1
cdr3_length: 15
j_call: TRBJ2-1
d_call: .
cdr3_nt: TGTGCCAGCAGTGTGCCCAGGAGGGTATATAATGAGCAGTTCTTC
cdr3_aa: CASSVPRRVYNEQFF

clone_size: .
v_call: TRBV11-2
cdr3_length: 14
j_call: TRBJ2-3
d_call: .
cdr3_nt: TGTGCCAGCAGCCCAAGGACGGCCCCCGATACGCAGTATTTT
cdr3_aa: CASSPRTAPDTQYF

clone_size: few
v_call: TRBV5-1
cdr3_length: 13
j_call: TRBJ1-2
d_call: .
cdr3_nt: TGCGCCAGCAGCTTGGAGGCTAACTATGGCTACACCTTC
cdr3_aa: CASSLEANYGYTF

clone_size: .
v_call: TRBV10-3
cdr3_length: 15
j_call: TRBJ2-2
d_call: .
cdr3_nt: TGTGCCATCAGTGGACAGGCCGGCCCCCCCGGGGAGCTGTTTTTT
cdr3_aa: CAISGQAGPPGELFF

clone_size: .
v_call: TRBV18
cdr3_length: 15
j_call: TRBJ2-3
d_call: .
cdr3_nt: TGTGCCAGCTCACCACCGATTCGTAACCCAGATACGCAGTATTTT
cdr3_aa: CASSPPIRNPDTQYF

clone_size: .
v_call: TRBV18
cdr3_length: 18
j_call: TRBJ2-7
d_call: .
cdr3_nt: TGTGCCAGCTCCCGCCTCGGGGGCGCGGGCGGGAGTCGTGGCGAGCAGTACTTC
cdr3_aa: CASSRLGGAGGSRGEQYF

clone_size: once
v_call: TRBV4-2
cdr3_length: 17
j_call: TRBJ2-3
d_call: TRBD2
cdr3_nt: TGTGCCAGCAGCCCGTCGACTAGCGGGGGGGCGACAGATACGCAGTATTTT
cdr3_aa: CASSPSTSGGATDTQYF

clone_size: once
v_call: TRBV7-8
cdr3_length: 13
j_call: TRBJ2-7
d_call: TRBD2
cdr3_nt: TGTGCCAGCAGCCGGGGACTAGCCTACGAACAGTACTTC
cdr3_aa: CASSRGLAYEQYF

clone_size: .
v_call: TRBV6-5
cdr3_length: 15
j_call: TRBJ1-6
d_call: .
cdr3_nt: TGTGCCAGCAGTTACTCAGGCGGTGGGAATTCACCCCTCCACTTT
cdr3_aa: CASSYSGGGNSPLHF

clone_size: .
v_call: TRBV6-1
cdr3_length: 13
j_call: TRBJ2-7
d_call: .
cdr3_nt: TGTGCCAGCAGTGACAGGGCCTCCTACGAGCAGTACTTC
cdr3_aa: CASSDRASYEQYF

clone_size: .
v_call: TRBV7-9
cdr3_length: 14
j_call: TRBJ2-7
d_call: TRBD2
cdr3_nt: TGTGCCAGCAGCGCGGGGGGGAAGGGGTACGAGCAGTACTTC
cdr3_aa: CASSAGGKGYEQYF

clone_size: .
v_call: TRBV9
cdr3_length: 15
j_call: TRBJ1-1
d_call: TRBD1
cdr3_nt: TGTGCCAGCGCTACAGGGGACCTTTTGAACACTGAAGCTTTCTTT
cdr3_aa: CASATGDLLNTEAFF

clone_size: few
v_call: TRBV6-4
cdr3_length: 16
j_call: TRBJ2-3
d_call: .
cdr3_nt: TGTGCCAGCAGTGACGGGGGACCCTCGGGAACAGATACGCAGTATTTT
cdr3_aa: CASSDGGPSGTDTQYF

clone_size: .
v_call: TRBV10-3
cdr3_length: 15
j_call: TRBJ2-2
d_call: TRBD2
cdr3_nt: TGTGCCACGTACCCAGCGGGAGGGGGCGCCGGGGAGCTGTTTTTT
cdr3_aa: CATYPAGGGAGELFF

clone_size: .
v_call: TRBV7-2
cdr3_length: 16
j_call: TRBJ2-3
d_call: .
cdr3_nt: TGTGCCAGCAGCAAAACGTCTAGCCTCCGCACAGATACGCAGTATTTT
cdr3_aa: CASSKTSSLRTDTQYF

clone_size: .
v_call: TRBV6-1
cdr3_length: 13
j_call: TRBJ1-5
d_call: .
cdr3_nt: TGTGCCAGCAGTGCAAGAGGTAATCAGCCCCAGCATTTT
cdr3_aa: CASSARGNQPQHF

clone_size: .
v_call: TRBV2
cdr3_length: 13
j_call: TRBJ2-5
d_call: TRBD2
cdr3_nt: TGTGCCAGCAGTGACTCTAGCGGGGGCGCAGGGAACTTC
cdr3_aa: CASSDSSGGAGNF

clone_size: few
v_call: TRBV7-9
cdr3_length: 13
j_call: TRBJ2-3
d_call: .
cdr3_nt: TGTGCCAGCAGCTTAGCAGGTGCAGATACGCAGTATTTT
cdr3_aa: CASSLAGADTQYF

clone_size: .
v_call: TRBV28
cdr3_length: 14
j_call: TRBJ1-4
d_call: TRBD1
cdr3_nt: TGTGCCATAGATTCCGGGACAGGGGCGGAAAAACTGTTTTTT
cdr3_aa: CAIDSGTGAEKLFF

clone_size: .
v_call: TRBV5-1
cdr3_length: 16
j_call: TRBJ2-5
d_call: TRBD2
cdr3_nt: TGCGCCAGCAGCTTGCAAATGTTAGCGGGGTTCGAGACCCAGTACTTC
cdr3_aa: CASSLQMLAGFETQYF

clone_size: .
v_call: TRBV11-2
cdr3_length: 14
j_call: TRBJ2-1
d_call: .
cdr3_nt: TGTGCCAGCAGCGCATCGGGACCCTACAATGAGCAGTTCTTC
cdr3_aa: CASSASGPYNEQFF

clone_size: few
v_call: TRBV30
cdr3_length: 12
j_call: TRBJ1-1
d_call: .
cdr3_nt: TGTGCCTGGAGTAAAGGTAACACTGAAGCTTTCTTT
cdr3_aa: CAWSKGNTEAFF

clone_size: .
v_call: TRBV2
cdr3_length: 14
j_call: TRBJ2-7
d_call: TRBD2
cdr3_nt: TGTGCCAGCAAAAGGGGACTAGCGGCGGACGAGCAGTACTTC
cdr3_aa: CASKRGLAADEQYF

clone_size: .
v_call: TRBV7-2
cdr3_length: 14
j_call: TRBJ1-6
d_call: TRBD1
cdr3_nt: TGTGCCAGCAGCTCTCGACAGGGTTTTGTTACCCTCCACTTT
cdr3_aa: CASSSRQGFVTLHF

clone_size: .
v_call: TRBV11-2
cdr3_length: 14
j_call: TRBJ1-2
d_call: .
cdr3_nt: TGTGCCAGCAGCGCCCTGCGTATCCCCTATGGCTACACCTTC
cdr3_aa: CASSALRIPYGYTF

clone_size: .
v_call: TRBV5-4
cdr3_length: 14
j_call: TRBJ2-2
d_call: TRBD2
cdr3_nt: TGTGCCAGCAGCTTACTAGCGACCCCCGGGGAGCTGTTTTTT
cdr3_aa: CASSLLATPGELFF

clone_size: .
v_call: TRBV7-9
cdr3_length: 14
j_call: TRBJ2-7
d_call: .
cdr3_nt: TGTGCCAGCAGCTTATCACAGGGTGGTTACGAGCAGTACTTC
cdr3_aa: CASSLSQGGYEQYF